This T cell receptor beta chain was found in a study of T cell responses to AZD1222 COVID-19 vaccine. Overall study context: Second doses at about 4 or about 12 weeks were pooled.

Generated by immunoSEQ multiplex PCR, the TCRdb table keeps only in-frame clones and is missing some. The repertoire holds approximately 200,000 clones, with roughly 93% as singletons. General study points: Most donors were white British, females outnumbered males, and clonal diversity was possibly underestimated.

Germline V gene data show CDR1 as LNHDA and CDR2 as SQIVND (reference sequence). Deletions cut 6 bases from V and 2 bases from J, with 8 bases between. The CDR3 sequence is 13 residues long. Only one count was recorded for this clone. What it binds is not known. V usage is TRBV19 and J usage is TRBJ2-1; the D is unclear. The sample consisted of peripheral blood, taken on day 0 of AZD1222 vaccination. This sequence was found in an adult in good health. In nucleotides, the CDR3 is TGTGCCAGTAGATCTAGTGCCTACAATGAGCAGTTCTTC. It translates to CASRSSAYNEQFF. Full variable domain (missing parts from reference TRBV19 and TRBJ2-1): DGGITQSPKYLFRKEGQNVTLSCEQNLNHDAMYWYRQDPGQGLRLIYYSQIVNDFQKGDIAEGYSVSREKKESFPLTVTSAQKNPTAFYLCASRSSAYNEQFFGPGTRLTVL.